The present T cell receptor (beta chain) was sequenced within a study of PD-L1 blockade in urothelial cancer. Profiled with immunoSEQ multiplex PCR; TCRdb holds only in-frame clones, not every one. Of 68,000 or so clones detected, around 81% appear once; the ten largest clones hold roughly 5%. Time point: pretreatment peripheral blood. V was shortened by 0 bases and J by 4 bases, with 12 bases between the two germline ends. The germline CDR1 and CDR2 sequences are LNHNV and YYDKDF (reference sequence). The CDR3 loop spans 15 amino acids. The source of this sequence is a man between 65 and 79 years old with urothelial cancer. The chain employs TRBV15 and TRBJ2-5, with D possibly being TRBD2 (7 bases). The input for sequencing was PBMCs, taken around atezolizumab (anti-PD-L1) treatment. CDR3 in amino acids: CATSRDGGGGETQYF. CDR3 in DNA: TGTGCCACCAGCAGAGATGGGGGCGGGGGAGAGACCCAGTACTTC.